This T cell receptor (beta chain) was observed in a study of T cells in Graves' hyperthyroidism and ophthalmopathy. Germline V gene data show CDR1 as SGHTA and CDR2 as FQGTGA. The CDR3 spans 17 residues. The V and J ends lost 5 bases and 6 bases, in that order; junction bases with no gene match: 8. The source material, RNA transcripts, was used to amplify TCR beta CDR3 regions. The HTBI primer set drove a first-round RT-PCR of the TCR CDR3. TCRdb called the multiplex PCR reads again in MiXCR, with one record for every CDR3 protein. The sample records 450,000 to 600,000 distinct CDR3 sequences, 20% being singletons. Using approximately 10 ml of fresh peripheral blood, PBMCs were prepared. This clonotype was observed a handful of times.

The source of this sequence is a man aged 40-49 years with Graves' ophthalmopathy. Material: blood. The chain is built from TRBV7-3 and TRBJ2-3; 16 nucleotides agree with TRBD2. The CDR3 loop is CASSPMGLAGGFDTQYF. The DNA of the CDR3 is TGTGCCAGCAGCCCGATGGGACTAGCGGGGGGGTTCGATACGCAGTATTTT.